This TCR beta chain was retrieved from a study of CD8+CD57+ T cells in acquired aplastic anemia (dated by TCRdb to between 2018 and 2020). Study-wide context: DNA extracted from sorted CD4+ and CD8+ cells had a mean of roughly 3.4 ug, with a range of roughly 0.2 to 27.4 ug. CD8+CD57+ expansion was defined as a frequency above the mean frequency observed in healthy subjects.

In the case of this clonotype: Its antigen specificity is not known. No base-level quality is on record; no much larger clone is a single base apart.

Genomic DNA served as template for TCR beta VDJ combination and CDR3 sequence profiling. An Illumina HiSeq 2000 was the platform used for TCR repertoire sequencing. Concerning the study's data processing: TRBV/TRBJ rearrangement plots, CDR3 size and DJ length profiles, and Simpson's diversity index were used to evaluate the repertoires. The immunodominant clone was defined as the most abundant DNA sequence in deep sequencing data. CDR3 amino acid sequences were checked for sharing between subjects and were compared against published repertoires and the VDJdb database. Through fastp at Q25 and MiXCR, TCRdb rebuilt clones from the public reads, retaining in-frame beta chains. Identical CDR3 protein sequences are pooled into one entry, listed with their most common genes and DNA. These V and J calls originate from TCRdb's pipeline instead of the authors' own analysis. The sample table contains over 150,000 distinct CDR3 sequences; only one count was recorded for around 75% of them. About 50% of the sample lies in the top ten.

Patients chosen for sequencing had shown expansion of CD8+CD57+ cells by flow cytometry. All patients had severe acquired aplastic anemia diagnosed by International Study of Aplastic Anemia and Agranulocytosis and Camitta criteria. Patients had received no therapy at the time of blood sampling. The study deep-sequenced TCR repertoires of sorted CD4+ and CD8+ blood T cells from severe aplastic anemia patients and healthy subjects. Patients were enrolled under clinicaltrials.gov protocols 00001620, 01623167, 00001397, 00071045, 00081523 and 00961064 in the USA. Ficoll-Paque density gradient centrifugation was used to isolate peripheral blood mononuclear cells. CD4+ and CD8+ T cells were sorted by FACS or magnetic beads before DNA extraction. On the study overall, not on this receptor specifically: No significant difference in CD8+ Simpson's diversity was found between patients and healthy controls (P=0.060). Although 25 to 30 CD8+ CDR3 sequences were shared by patients and controls, these sequences appeared highly expressed in patients and within the immunodominant clones of patients.

The germline V gene (reference sequence) specifies LNHDA as CDR1 and SQIVND as CDR2. The V end loses 8 bases and the J end loses 1 base, and a stretch of 9 bases separates them. The CDR3 starts with the cysteine, ends with the phenylalanine, and has 13 residues. Only CDR3 DNA remains: 39 bases, in frame from the first base. The specimen sequenced was sorted CD4+, CD8+, or CD8+CD57+ T cells (not recorded which) from PBMCs. Recombination linked TRBV19 to TRBJ2-1; a confident D gene designation cannot be given. The clonotype comes from a human donor with aplastic anemia. The CDR3 in this case is CASGQNSYNEQFF. In nucleotides, the sequence is TGTGCCAGTGGGCAGAATTCCTACAATGAGCAGTTCTTC.